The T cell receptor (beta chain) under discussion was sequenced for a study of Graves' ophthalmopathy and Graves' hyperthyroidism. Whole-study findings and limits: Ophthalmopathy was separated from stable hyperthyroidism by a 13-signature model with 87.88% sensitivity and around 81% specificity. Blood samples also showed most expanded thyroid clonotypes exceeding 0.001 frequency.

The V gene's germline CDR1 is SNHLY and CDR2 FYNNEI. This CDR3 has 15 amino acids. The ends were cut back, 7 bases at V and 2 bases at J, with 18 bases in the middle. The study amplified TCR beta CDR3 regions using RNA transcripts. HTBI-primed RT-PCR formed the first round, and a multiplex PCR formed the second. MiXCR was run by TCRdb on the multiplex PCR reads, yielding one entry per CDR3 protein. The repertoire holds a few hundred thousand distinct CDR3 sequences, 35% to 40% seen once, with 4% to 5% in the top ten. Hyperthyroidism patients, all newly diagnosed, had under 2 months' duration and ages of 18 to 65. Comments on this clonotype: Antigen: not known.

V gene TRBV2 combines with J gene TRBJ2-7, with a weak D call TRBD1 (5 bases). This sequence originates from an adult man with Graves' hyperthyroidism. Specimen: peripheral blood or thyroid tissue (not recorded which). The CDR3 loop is CASKIRQNPTYEQYF. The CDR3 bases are TGTGCCAGCAAGATCAGACAGAATCCAACCTACGAGCAGTACTTC. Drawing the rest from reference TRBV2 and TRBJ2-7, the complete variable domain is EPEVTQTPSHQVTQMGQEVILRCVPISNHLYFYWYRQILGQKVEFLVSFYNNEISEKSEIFDDQFSVERPDGSNFTLKIRSTKLEDSAMYFCASKIRQNPTYEQYFGPGTRLTVT.